This paragraph reports one T cell receptor beta chain. This clone appeared a few times. This receptor's antigen is unknown. No much larger clonotype is one base removed from it; base qualities were not supplied. A single peripheral blood draw of about 120 mL on average was collected from each donor into heparinised tubes. Using a panel that included CD45RO, CCR7, CD25, CD127, CD95 and CD27, naive, central memory, regulatory and stem cell-like memory CD4+ T cells were sorted on a BD FACSAria II. A purity above 95% was achieved for all sorted populations. PBMCs were separated immediately by Lymphoprep density gradient centrifugation and were stained directly, without being cultured. So that batch effects would be minimized, each experiment stained and sorted samples in pairs, pairing one healthy donor with one patient. The High Capacity cDNA Reverse Transcription Kit was used to reverse transcribe all of the isolated RNA, meaning that expressed TCRB transcripts were what got sequenced. Deep immunoSEQ sequencing was applied to naive, central memory and regulatory T cell samples, giving an average of about 3.4 million total reads per sample. Sorted cells were lysed in RLT buffer and RNA was extracted with DNase-treated RNeasy Micro or Mini kits, depending on cell number. Each cell subset was processed on its own to prevent cross-contamination, while patient and healthy donor samples were processed together. TCRB sequences were amplified from cDNA with the immunoSEQ multiplex PCR, producing 87-bp fragments spanning the CDR3 region. The amplicons were sequenced using the Illumina HiSeq platform. Regarding the original processing steps: Synthetic template baselines were used to correct PCR bias computationally, reads within Hamming distance 2 were collapsed, and singletons that could not be merged were discarded. Reads were aligned to IMGT to assign V, D and J genes, CDR3 length, and insertions or deletions at six rearrangement sites. Within each subset, clonotype counts were normalized to the number of sorted cells before true diversity and Gini coefficients were calculated with the tcR R package. The overlap coefficient, calculated on TCRB nucleotide sequences, was used to measure repertoire sharing. Out-of-frame TCRB sequences from naive cells were analyzed as a proxy for the pre-selection repertoire. TCRdb retrieved this table from immuneACCESS and kept in-frame rearrangements only. Not all clones are present; in checked studies, unresolved V genes account for under half, and no reason is known for the remainder. V and J calls and clone size come straight from that table; D and trimming were deduced from the DNA. Across this sample there are a few hundred thousand clones, with roughly 13% seen only once. The leading ten clones occupy over 0.015% of the sample.

In the germline V gene, CDR1 corresponds to SGDLS and CDR2 to YYNGEE. The cysteine opens and the phenylalanine closes a CDR3 of 13 amino acids. Just CDR3 DNA is preserved here, 39 bases in frame from base 1. Relative to germline, V is 0 bases shorter and J is 3 bases shorter, with 7 bases between their ends. The data stem from a study of beta chain features in type 1 diabetes (dated by TCRdb to between 2018 and 2020). With respect to the entire study: Patients and healthy donors did not differ in mean age, gender distribution, total cell number or subset yield. Across all samples, 107,917,701 sorted cells were examined, and cell number per subset correlated strongly with RNA yield. In the study, recently diagnosed type 1 diabetes patients and matched healthy donors were compared on the TCRB repertoires of their sorted circulating CD4+ T cell subsets. Naive and central memory subsets were obtained from all 30 or so donors, but regulatory and stem cell-like memory subsets were isolated from only 8 patients and roughly 8 healthy donors. Beyond this particular receptor, the publication reports: Only small numbers of individuals were included in the HLA sub-analyses, which left unresolved whether HLA type had any influence on TCRB rearrangement. Because cDNA was sequenced instead of genomic DNA, activated cells with high expression could be over-represented, although the groups did not differ in activation or CD3 levels. Naive, central memory and regulatory TCRB repertoires appeared to be more similar among patients than among healthy donors. In all four CD4+ subsets, TCRB CDR3 length was moderately but significantly shorter in type 1 diabetes patients. At VDJ recombination sites, patients with type 1 diabetes made fewer insertions and deleted more nucleotides, a pattern implying thymic rearrangement abnormalities. Shorter templates might have been favored by PCR, but patient and control samples were amplified and corrected together, so both groups would have been affected equally by any skew.

This chain joins TRBV9 to TRBJ2-7; no confident D gene assignment can be made. The sample comprised naive CD4+ T cells from blood. Reading the label with the study, this specimen's cell subset or site is: true naive CD4+ T cells. The TCR comes from a young man with type 1 diabetes. The sequenced DNA: TGTGCCAGCAGCGTAGAGAACGGCTACGAGCAGTACTTC. The resulting protein is CASSVENGYEQYF.